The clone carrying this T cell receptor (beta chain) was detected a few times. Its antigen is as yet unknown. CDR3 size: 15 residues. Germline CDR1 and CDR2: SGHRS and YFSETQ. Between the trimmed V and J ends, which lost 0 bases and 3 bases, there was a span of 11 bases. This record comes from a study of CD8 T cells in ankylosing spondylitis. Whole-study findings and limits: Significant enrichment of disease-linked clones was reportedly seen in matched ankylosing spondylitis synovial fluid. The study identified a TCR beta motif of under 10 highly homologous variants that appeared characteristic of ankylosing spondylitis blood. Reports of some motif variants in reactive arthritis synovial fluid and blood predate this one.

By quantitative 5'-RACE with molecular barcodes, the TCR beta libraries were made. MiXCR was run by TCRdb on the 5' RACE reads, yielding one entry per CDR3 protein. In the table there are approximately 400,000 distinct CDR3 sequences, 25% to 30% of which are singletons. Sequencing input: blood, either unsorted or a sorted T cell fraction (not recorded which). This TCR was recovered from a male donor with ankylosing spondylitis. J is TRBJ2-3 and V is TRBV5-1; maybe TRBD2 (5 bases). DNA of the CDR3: TGCGCCAGCAGCTTGGCCGGGGTAGCGACAGATACGCAGTATTTT. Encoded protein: CASSLAGVATDTQYF.